These T cell receptor beta chains were read from a single sample in a study of blood T cell repertoires in COVID-19. TCRdb's table, derived via immunoSEQ multiplex PCR, lists solely in-frame clones and lacks some. The sample lists roughly 99,000 clones; around 89% were seen once. The source material was peripheral blood. Receptors were obtained from a man aged 40-55 years with active or convalescent COVID-19. Each CDR3 is given with its conserved first and last residue. The D gene is left open where the match is weak. Rows give clone size only sometimes, using once, few, many, or a class for an expanded clone.

>-|-|TRBV27|TRBJ2-7
TGTGCCAGCAGGGGACATGGATTCTACGAGCAGTACTTC
CASRGHGFYEQYF
>-|TRBD1|TRBV6-4|TRBJ2-3
TGTGCCAGCAGTGTCTCGGGACAGAGCACAGATACGCAGTATTTT
CASSVSGQSTDTQYF
>-|TRBD2|TRBV19|TRBJ2-1
TGTGCCAGTATAGGGAGAGAGACTAGCACCTACAATGAGCAGTTCTTC
CASIGRETSTYNEQFF
>-|-|TRBV15|TRBJ2-1
TGTGCCACCAGCAGAGATCCCGCCTCGGTAAATGAGCAGTTCTTC
CATSRDPASVNEQFF
>-|-|TRBV6-4|TRBJ2-2
TGTGCCAGCAGACTAGACTGGGTCACCGGGGAGCTGTTTTTT
CASRLDWVTGELFF
>-|-|TRBV15|TRBJ2-1
TGTGCCACCAGCAGAGATCCTTACAATGAGCAGTTCTTC
CATSRDPYNEQFF
>-|-|TRBV20-1|TRBJ2-7
TGCAGTGCACGAAGTGGCGGCGAGCAGTACTTC
CSARSGGEQYF
>-|-|TRBV3-1/TRBV3-2|TRBJ2-2
TGTGCCAGCACTGACACCGGGGAGCTGTTTTTT
CASTDTGELFF
>few|-|TRBV7-3|TRBJ1-1
TGTGCCAGCAGCATGACAGGGAACACTGAAGCTTTCTTT
CASSMTGNTEAFF
>-|-|TRBV3-1/TRBV3-2|TRBJ1-4
TGTGCCAGCAGCCAAGATCCGGCGGCGTCGGGGGAAAAACTGTTTTTT
CASSQDPAASGEKLFF
>-|TRBD2|TRBV6-5|TRBJ2-7
TGTGCCAGCACCATTAGCGGGAGGGAGATCGAGCAGTACTTC
CASTISGREIEQYF
>once|TRBD2|TRBV19|TRBJ2-3
TGTGCCAGTAGTAAGACTAGCGGGAGGTTTACAGATACGCAGTATTTT
CASSKTSGRFTDTQYF
>-|-|TRBV7-2|TRBJ2-1
TGTGCCAGCAGCTCCGACTTAACCGGGAATGAGCAGTTCTTC
CASSSDLTGNEQFF
>-|-|TRBV10-3|TRBJ1-2
TGTGCCATCAACGACCCGCCGGGTGGCTACACCTTC
CAINDPPGGYTF
>once|-|TRBV7-3|TRBJ2-7
TGTGCCAGCAGCTTAGTGGGGGCACCGTACGAGCAGTACTTC
CASSLVGAPYEQYF
>-|-|TRBV20-1|TRBJ2-1
TGCAGTGCTAGTCCGGTGTTAATCAATGAGCAGTTCTTC
CSASPVLINEQFF
>-|-|TRBV4-3|TRBJ1-1
TGCGCCAGCAGCCAAGATGCCGGTGGAGACACTGAAGCTTTCTTT
CASSQDAGGDTEAFF
>-|-|TRBV6-2/TRBV6-3|TRBJ2-7
TGTGCCAGCAGTTTGTCCAGCGGCCTCTACGAGCAGTACTTC
CASSLSSGLYEQYF
>-|TRBD2|TRBV20-1|TRBJ2-3
TGCAGTGCTAGTAAAGGACTAGGGGCAGATACGCAGTATTTT
CSASKGLGADTQYF
>-|-|TRBV3-1/TRBV3-2|TRBJ1-4
TGTGCCAGCAGCCGAGGACAGTCCCCCTCCGGCGAAAAACTGTTTTTT
CASSRGQSPSGEKLFF
>-|TRBD1|TRBV27|TRBJ1-3
TGTGCCAGCAGTTTGGGGGGACAGCTAGGAAACACCATATATTTT
CASSLGGQLGNTIYF
>few|-|TRBV19|TRBJ2-7
TGTGCCAGTAGTATAGGAGGGTACGAGCAGTACTTC
CASSIGGYEQYF
>-|-|TRBV7-8|TRBJ2-5
TGTGCCAGCAGCTTAAGACTCCTCGGGGAGACCCAGTACTTC
CASSLRLLGETQYF
>once|TRBD1|TRBV27|TRBJ2-6
TGTGCCAGCCTCACGATTAGGGGGCCTGGGGCCAACGTCCTGACTTTC
CASLTIRGPGANVLTF
>-|-|TRBV27|TRBJ2-2
TGTGCCAGCAGTCCGGGGGAGATCAACACCGGGGAGCTGTTTTTT
CASSPGEINTGELFF
>-|TRBD1|TRBV27|TRBJ1-1
TGTGCCAGTTTCCGCCGAACAGGGGCTACTCCGATGAACACTGAAGCTTTCTTT
CASFRRTGATPMNTEAFF
>-|-|TRBV2|TRBJ2-1
TGTGCCAGCACCTGGGCTCTCTCCTACAATGAGCAGTTCTTC
CASTWALSYNEQFF
>-|-|TRBV25-1|TRBJ2-3
TGTGCCAGCAGTCGGCAGGGAATACCCGATACGCAGTATTTT
CASSRQGIPDTQYF
>-|TRBD2|TRBV10-3|TRBJ2-1
TGTGCCACCGGGGAATCTACTAGCGGGAGTTACAATGAGCAGTTCTTC
CATGESTSGSYNEQFF
>-|-|TRBV27|TRBJ2-7
TGTGCCAGCAGTCCCCATCGAGCGGACCTATCCGAGCAGTACTTC
CASSPHRADLSEQYF
>-|-|TRBV2|TRBJ2-6
TGTGCCAGCAAAAGGGGCTCCTCTGGGGCCAACGTCCTGACTTTC
CASKRGSSGANVLTF
>-|TRBD2|TRBV3-1/TRBV3-2|TRBJ2-1
TGTGCCAGCAGCCAAATGGCGGGGGGTCGGGATGAGCAGTTCTTC
CASSQMAGGRDEQFF
>-|-|TRBV11-3|TRBJ2-4
TGTGCCAGCAGCATGCGGGGGGACAGCGGGGACATTCAGTACTTC
CASSMRGDSGDIQYF
>-|TRBD2|TRBV2|TRBJ2-1
TGTGCCAGCAGTTTTCAGAGCGGGAGGGGTTACAATGAGCAGTTCTTC
CASSFQSGRGYNEQFF
>-|-|TRBV7-8|TRBJ1-5
TGTGCCAGCAGCGGCACAGGGAAAGGGGATCTGCCCCAGCATTTT
CASSGTGKGDLPQHF
>-|-|TRBV28|TRBJ1-4
TGTGCCAGCAGTTCACAGATTAATGAAAAACTGTTTTTT
CASSSQINEKLFF
>-|-|TRBV5-1|TRBJ1-1
TGCGCCAGCAGCCCGGGCACGGGGTTACGTACTGAAGCTTTCTTT
CASSPGTGLRTEAFF
>-|TRBD1|TRBV28|TRBJ1-2
TGTGCCAGCAGTCCCACGACAGGGAGCTATGGCTACACCTTC
CASSPTTGSYGYTF
>-|TRBD1|TRBV28|TRBJ1-2
TGTGCCAGCAGTTCTCCGGGACAGGGGACTTTGGGCTATGGCTACACCTTC
CASSSPGQGTLGYGYTF
>-|TRBD1|TRBV5-1|TRBJ2-7
TGCGCCAGCAGGTGGGGACAGGGGGCATCCTACGAGCAGTACTTC
CASRWGQGASYEQYF
>-|TRBD1|TRBV25-1|TRBJ1-2
TGTGCCAGCAGCGACATTTCCCGGGACAGTGATTCGGAGGGCTACACCTTC
CASSDISRDSDSEGYTF
>few|-|TRBV27|TRBJ1-1
TGTGCCAGCTCTCGTACAGGGCCTTTTATGAACACTGAAGCTTTCTTT
CASSRTGPFMNTEAFF
>-|-|TRBV3-1/TRBV3-2|TRBJ1-5
TGTGCCAGCAGCCAGTCCTCAGGGCAGCTAAATCAGCCCCAGCATTTT
CASSQSSGQLNQPQHF
>-|TRBD2|TRBV28|TRBJ2-7
TGTGCCAGCAGACCCCCATCGGGGGGGCTCTACGAGCAGTACTTC
CASRPPSGGLYEQYF
>-|TRBD1|TRBV18|TRBJ2-7
TGTGCCAGCTCACCACCCCGGGACAGGGTATCCGAGCAGTACTTC
CASSPPRDRVSEQYF
>-|-|TRBV2|TRBJ2-3
TGTGCCAGCAACGGGAGAAGCACAGATACGCAGTATTTT
CASNGRSTDTQYF
>-|TRBD2|TRBV10-2|TRBJ2-5
TGCGCCAGCAGAATAGCGGGGGGGGAGACCCAGTACTTC
CASRIAGGETQYF
>-|TRBD1|TRBV2|TRBJ1-5
TGTGCCAGCAGTGAGACAGGGGATAGCAATCAGCCCCAGCATTTT
CASSETGDSNQPQHF
>-|TRBD2|TRBV5-6|TRBJ2-1
TGTGCCAGCAGCGGACTAGCGGGAGGGGGTGAGCAGTTCTTC
CASSGLAGGGEQFF
>-|-|TRBV6-2/TRBV6-3|TRBJ2-3
TGTGCCAGCAGTTACTCCCCTGAGGACAGCTCCCGCACAGATACGCAGTATTTT
CASSYSPEDSSRTDTQYF
>-|-|TRBV7-2|TRBJ2-7
TGTGCCAGCAGCTTAGTAGGGGGGGGGAGCTCCTACGAGCAGTACTTC
CASSLVGGGSSYEQYF
>-|TRBD1|TRBV6-2/TRBV6-3|TRBJ1-4
TGTGCCAGCAGTAGAGACAGGGGAGGCGAAAAACTGTTTTTT
CASSRDRGGEKLFF
>once|-|TRBV27|TRBJ2-7
TGTGCCAGCAGTTTATCCGCACACCCCGGGAACGAGCAGTACTTC
CASSLSAHPGNEQYF
>-|-|TRBV7-9|TRBJ2-6
TGTGCCAGCAGCCCACGTAATGTAGACACCTCTGGGGCCAACGTCCTGACTTTC
CASSPRNVDTSGANVLTF
>-|-|TRBV10-3|TRBJ2-3
TGTGCCATCCAGGGGCAAACAGATACGCAGTATTTT
CAIQGQTDTQYF
>-|TRBD2|TRBV19|TRBJ2-1
TGTGCCAGTAGTTTTAGCGGGAGCACCTACAATGAGCAGTTCTTC
CASSFSGSTYNEQFF
>-|TRBD1|TRBV28|TRBJ1-2
TGTGCCAGCAGTCAGGGGGCATACGACTATGGCTACACCTTC
CASSQGAYDYGYTF
>-|-|TRBV9|TRBJ2-1
TGTGCCAGCAGCCGTGGGGGGATATTGGAAAATGAGCAGTTCTTC
CASSRGGILENEQFF
>-|-|TRBV28|TRBJ2-7
TGTGCCACCTCGGACAGCTACGAGCAGTACTTC
CATSDSYEQYF
>-|-|TRBV28|TRBJ2-1
TGTGCCAGCAGTTACGTCGGCTCCTACAATGAGCAGTTCTTC
CASSYVGSYNEQFF